The 21 T cell receptor beta chains below all came from one sample that was sequenced in a study of glioma-infiltrating T cells. The iRepertoire nested amplicon-rescue multiplex PCR amplified TCR alpha and beta CDR3s from RNA. TCRdb independently ran MiXCR on the multiplex PCR reads; one entry per CDR3 protein. The profile shows about 190,000 distinct CDR3 sequences, about 32% of them singletons. Sequencing input: glioma tissue, nonneoplastic brain tissue, or PBMCs (not recorded which). These receptors all come from a human donor with low-grade glioma or glioblastoma, undergoing nonglioma brain surgery, or in good health (not recorded which).

At least ten counts were recorded for this clonotype. The chain links TRBV5-1 to TRBJ1-1; a weak D match, TRBD1 (5 bases). The CDR3 contains 13 residues. V was cut by 7 bases and J by 2 bases, with 12 bases left in between. The germline gives CDR1 SGHRS, CDR2 YFSETQ. CDR3 amino acids: CASGTGFNTEAFF. The DNA for the CDR3 is TGCGCCAGCGGTACAGGTTTTAACACTGAAGCTTTCTTT.

This clonotype was detected many times. The chain has TRBV28 and TRBJ1-5; 7 bases line up with TRBD1. V lost 8 bases and J lost 7; bases outside the gene matches: 14. This CDR3 region has 15 residues. Germline values: CDR1 MDHEN, CDR2 SYDVKM. For the CDR3, the DNA is TGTGCCAGCGGTACTACAGGGGTCCTTGGGCAGCCCCAGCATTTT. Translating it yields CASGTTGVLGQPQHF.

Ten or more counts support this clonotype. This chain joins TRBV6-1 and TRBJ2-3; D unresolved. V was cut by 6 bases and J by 2 bases, with 12 bases left in between. Looked up from germline, CDR1 is MNHNS and CDR2 is SASEGT. CDR3 length: 14 residues. This CDR3 is CASSTVGYTDTQYF. DNA of the CDR3: TGTGCCAGCAGCACCGTGGGCTACACAGATACGCAGTATTTT.

This clonotype was detected ten times or more. This chain connects TRBV11-1 to TRBJ2-7; 9 bases align to TRBD1. The CDR3 is made up of 16 amino acids. From germline, CDR1 is SGHAT and CDR2 FQDESV (reference sequence). V was pared by 3 bases and J by 7 bases, with 13 bases of the junction left unmatched. This CDR3 is CASSLAGQGWNLEQYF. As DNA, the CDR3 is TGTGCCAGCAGCTTGGCAGGACAGGGGTGGAACTTAGAGCAGTACTTC.

A word on this clonotype: With a much larger clone just one base away, this may be a read error. The chain uses TRBV20-1 and TRBJ2-1, with TRBD2 matching 8 bases. V trimming: 7 bases; J trimming: 7 bases; junction bases outside the gene matches: 15. The CDR3 is 15 residues long. Germline values: CDR1 DFQATT, CDR2 SNEGSKA (reference sequence). The CDR3 DNA sequence: TGCAGTGATAATAGCGGGAACCATAACTTGAATGAGCAGTTCTTC. Its translation: CSDNSGNHNLNEQFF.

Notes on this clonotype: A much more abundant neighbour one base away suggests this may be a read error. The chain has TRBV11-2 and TRBJ2-1; D may correspond to TRBD1 or TRBD2 (5 bases each). The CDR3 consists of 15 residues. V was clipped by 0 bases and J by 5 bases, with 11 bases between them. Germline V CDR1 and CDR2: SGHAT, FQNNGV. The DNA of the CDR3 is TGTGCCAGCAGCTTAGACTGGGGACGAAACAATGAGCAGTTCTTC. Translating it yields CASSLDWGRNNEQFF.

This clonotype showed up many times. The chain recombines TRBV20-1 with TRBJ2-3; the D is unclear. CDR3 length equals 12 residues. Germline CDR1 is DFQATT and CDR2 is SNEGSKA (reference sequence). V lost 3 bases and J 2 bases, leaving 6 bases between the germline ends. CDR3 sequence reads: CSASDFTDTQYF. The CDR3 region has the DNA TGCAGTGCTAGCGACTTCACAGATACGCAGTATTTT.

This clonotype appeared a few times. The chain joins TRBV29-1 to TRBJ2-5, with 8 bases that match TRBD1. Losses at the gene ends were 4 bases for V and 5 bases for J; bases not matched to a gene: 6. The germline V gene encodes CDR1 SQVTM and CDR2 ANQGSEA. CDR3 length: 13 residues. CDR3 amino acids: CSVVWTGLETQYF. As DNA, the CDR3 is TGCAGCGTTGTCTGGACAGGGTTGGAGACCCAGTACTTC.

The chain joins TRBV5-4 to TRBJ2-7; a possible D gene is TRBD1 (5 bases). Germline V gene lookup returns CDR1 SGHNT and CDR2 YYREEE (reference sequence). V gave up 4 bases and J gave up 2 bases, with 13 bases separating them. This CDR3 contains 14 residues. CDR3 loop: CASSLGVAAYEQYF. CDR3 DNA sequence: TGTGCCAGCAGCCTAGGGGTGGCAGCCTACGAGCAGTACTTC. Drawing the rest from reference TRBV5-4 and TRBJ2-7, the complete variable domain is ETGVTQSPTHLIKTRGQQVTLRCSSQSGHNTVSWYQQALGQGPQFIFQYYREEENGRGNFPPRFSGLQFPNYSSELNVNALELDDSALYLCASSLGVAAYEQYFGPGTRLTVT.

The CDR3, as DNA: TGTGCCAGCAGACCTTTGCTAGCGGGAGGTGCGGAGCAGTACTTC. This encodes CASRPLLAGGAEQYF. J is TRBJ2-7 and V is TRBV6-1, with 11 bases lining up with TRBD2. Per germline, CDR1 MNHNS and CDR2 SASEGT. V dropped 6 bases and J dropped 7; count of bases not matched to a gene: 11. The CDR3 sequence is 15 residues long.

This clonotype was recorded many times. V is TRBV7-9 and J is TRBJ2-7; 9 nucleotides match TRBD1. V was pared by 5 bases and J by 0 bases, with 8 bases of the junction left unmatched. Looked up from germline, CDR1 is SEHNR and CDR2 is FQNEAQ (reference sequence). The CDR3 has 16 residues. The CDR3 loop reads CASSNTDRGGSYEQYF. CDR3 DNA sequence: TGTGCCAGCAGCAATACCGACAGGGGGGGCTCCTACGAGCAGTACTTC.

This clonotype was found many times. This chain joins TRBV12-3 or TRBV12-4 and TRBJ2-3; D may correspond to TRBD1 or TRBD2 (7 bases each). V lost 1 base and J 1 base, leaving 18 bases between the germline ends. The CDR3 extends over 18 amino acids. CDR3 loop: CASSLGQGRGRGTDTQYF. CDR3 coding DNA: TGTGCCAGCAGTTTAGGTCAAGGGAGGGGGCGAGGCACAGATACGCAGTATTTT.

This clonotype showed up many times. J is TRBJ1-6 and V is TRBV3-1; D remains unclear. Germline V gene lookup returns CDR1 LGHDT and CDR2 YNNKEL (reference sequence). Trimming cost V 4 bases and J 9 bases, with 10 bases left between them. CDR3 length equals 13 residues. The CDR3 DNA follows: TGTGCCAGCAGCCTCGACGAGAGTTCACCCCTCCACTTT. Protein product: CASSLDESSPLHF.

This clonotype was observed a handful of times. The V call is TRBV5-1, the J call TRBJ2-5; the match to TRBD2 covers 14 bases. Germline loops: CDR1 SGHRS, CDR2 YFSETQ. The CDR3 sequence is 16 residues long. V dropped 7 bases and J dropped 3; count of bases not matched to a gene: 8. The CDR3 DNA reads as TGCGCCAGCCACTCCCCGGGACTAGCGGGAGAAGAGACCCAGTACTTC. It codes for CASHSPGLAGEETQYF.

This clonotype was counted at least ten times. V gene TRBV10-3 combines with J gene TRBJ2-3; unclear D gene. Per germline, CDR1 ENHRY and CDR2 SYGVKD. Trimming left V 0 bases short and J 2 bases short, with 6 bases between. This CDR3 is 14 amino acids long. CDR3 sequence reads: CAISESASTDTQYF. The CDR3 DNA sequence: TGTGCCATCAGTGAGTCGGCCTCCACAGATACGCAGTATTTT.

At least ten counts were recorded for this clonotype. The chain uses TRBV7-9 and TRBJ1-3; 9 bases align to TRBD1. CDR3 length: 18 amino acids. The V segment lost 5 bases and the J segment 2 bases; nucleotides outside the gene matches: 13. The germline V gene encodes CDR1 SEHNR and CDR2 FQNEAQ (reference sequence). The CDR3 spells CASSPATYRGPTGNTIYF. The CDR3 DNA sequence: TGTGCCAGCAGCCCCGCAACCTACAGGGGGCCCACTGGAAACACCATATATTTT. Variable domain in full (rest from reference TRBV7-9 and TRBJ1-3): DTGVSQNPRHKITKRGQNVTFRCDPISEHNRLYWYRQTLGQGPEFLTYFQNEAQLEKSRLLSDRFSAERPKGSFSTLEIQRTEQGDSAMYLCASSPATYRGPTGNTIYFGEGSWLTVV.

Of note for this clonotype: One end of the junction varies from germline; a read error may be responsible. The chain recombines TRBV29-1 with TRBJ2-1; no clear D. The CDR3 is 10 amino acids. Germline V gene data show CDR1 as SQVTM and CDR2 as ANQGSEA. This CDR3 reads CSVVADDQFF. The CDR3 DNA reads TGCAGCGTTGTGGCTGATGATCAGTTCTTC.

This clonotype was seen only once. This sequence may be a read error, since a much larger clone differs from it by one base. The chain uses TRBV11-2 and TRBJ1-6, with a possible D match to TRBD1 (5 bases). Germline assignment: CDR1 SGHAT and CDR2 FQNNGV. V lost 5 bases to trimming and J lost 13 bases, with 21 bases between them. This CDR3 has 15 amino acids. The CDR3 is CASSHYSGRGDPLHF. CDR3 in DNA: TGTGCCAGCAGCCATTACTCCGGGAGAGGGGACCCCCTCCACTTT.

In its sample, this clonotype was seen many times. The chain recombines TRBV7-2 with TRBJ2-7, with TRBD2 identical over 7 bases. Germline CDR1 and CDR2: SGHTA and FQGNSA. V gave up 2 bases and J gave up 0 bases; unmatched junction bases: 7. CDR3 length: 16 amino acids. This CDR3 is CASSLILALSSYEQYF. Written as DNA, the CDR3 is TGTGCCAGCAGCTTAATACTAGCGCTGAGCTCCTACGAGCAGTACTTC.

This clonotype was seen at least ten times. The V call is TRBV4-3, the J call TRBJ2-7; D might be TRBD1 (5 bases). The V end was cut by 6 bases, the J end by 12 bases, with 21 bases between. Germline values: CDR1 LGHNA, CDR2 YSLEER. The CDR3 contains 13 residues. The CDR3 sequence: CASSGQGEKGLYF. CDR3 in DNA: TGCGCCAGCAGTGGGCAGGGTGAAAAGGGTCTGTACTTC.

This clonotype was detected a few times. The chain links TRBV29-1 to TRBJ2-1; 8 bases fit TRBD2. This CDR3 is 13 amino acids long. Per germline, CDR1 SQVTM and CDR2 ANQGSEA. V lost 3 bases, J lost 8 bases, and 6 bases stayed unmatched. The CDR3 nucleotides are TGCAGCGTTGAGGGGACTAGGCGCGATGAGCAGTTCTTC. Its protein product is CSVEGTRRDEQFF.